This T cell receptor beta chain is from a study of human T cells and chemical hapten exposure. Study summary: In the sensitization step, 2% DPC was placed on approximately 2 cm by approximately 2 cm of upper inner arm skin.

As handled by the study authors: Counting gave a median of about 89,000 TCRs per sample, with values ranging from about 23,224 to 700,000. TCRdb re-called the RACE reads with MiXCR, one entry per CDR3 protein. TCRdb, not the original authors, processed these V and J calls. Of 280,000 or so distinct CDR3 sequences in the sample, around 7.7% are singletons; the top ten hold 0.9% to 1.5%. The length of the CDR3 is 16 residues. Germline CDR1 is SGHRS and CDR2 is YFSETQ. The V end was cut by 4 bases, the J end by 5 bases, with 21 bases between. Stated time point: pre-sensitization, week 0. Treatment given: therapeutic diphenylcyclopropenone sensitization with weekly scalp DPC. Non-pregnant alopecia patients aged 18 to 70, suitable for DPC therapy.

This specimen consisted of whole blood, obtained in connection with sensitization to the hapten diphenylcyclopropenone (DPC). This receptor was identified in a man aged 18 to 30 with alopecia areata. Some clones in this sample may be carry-over from other donors' samples. The chain recombines TRBV5-1 with TRBJ2-5, with D perhaps given as TRBD1 or TRBD2 (6 bases each). The DNA of the CDR3 is TGCGCCAGCAGCGCGGGATTTCGACAGGAGCAGGAGACCCAGTACTTC. Residues: CASSAGFRQEQETQYF.